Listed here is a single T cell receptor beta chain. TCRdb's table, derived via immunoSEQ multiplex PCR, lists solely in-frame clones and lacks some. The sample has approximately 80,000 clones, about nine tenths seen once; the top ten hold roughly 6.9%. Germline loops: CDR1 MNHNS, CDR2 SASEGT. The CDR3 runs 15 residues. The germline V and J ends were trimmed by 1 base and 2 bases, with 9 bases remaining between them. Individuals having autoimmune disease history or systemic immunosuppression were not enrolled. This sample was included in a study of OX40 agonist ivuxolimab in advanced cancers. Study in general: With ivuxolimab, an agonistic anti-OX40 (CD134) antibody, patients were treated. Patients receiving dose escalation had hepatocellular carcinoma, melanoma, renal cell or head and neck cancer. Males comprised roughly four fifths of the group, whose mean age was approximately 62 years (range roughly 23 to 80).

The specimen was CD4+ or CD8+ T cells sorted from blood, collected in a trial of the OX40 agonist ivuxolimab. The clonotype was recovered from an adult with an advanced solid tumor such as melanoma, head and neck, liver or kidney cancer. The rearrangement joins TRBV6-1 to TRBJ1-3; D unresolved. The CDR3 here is CASSEGRWTGNTIYF. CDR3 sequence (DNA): TGTGCCAGCAGTGAAGGGAGATGGACTGGAAACACCATATATTTT.